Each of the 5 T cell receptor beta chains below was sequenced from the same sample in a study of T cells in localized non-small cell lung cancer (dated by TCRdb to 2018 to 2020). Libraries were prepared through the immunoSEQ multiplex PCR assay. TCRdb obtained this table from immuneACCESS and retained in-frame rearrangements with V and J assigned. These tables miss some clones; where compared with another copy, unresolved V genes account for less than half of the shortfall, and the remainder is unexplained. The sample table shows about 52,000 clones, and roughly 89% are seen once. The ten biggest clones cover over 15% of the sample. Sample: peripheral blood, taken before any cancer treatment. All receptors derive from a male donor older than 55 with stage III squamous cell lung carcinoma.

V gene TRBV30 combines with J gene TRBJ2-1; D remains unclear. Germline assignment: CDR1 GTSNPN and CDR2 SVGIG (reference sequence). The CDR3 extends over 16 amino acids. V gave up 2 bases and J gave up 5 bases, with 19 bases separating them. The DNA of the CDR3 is TGTGCCTGGAGTAGAGGATCGTCACTTGGGGACAATGAGCAGTTCTTC. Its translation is CAWSRGSSLGDNEQFF.

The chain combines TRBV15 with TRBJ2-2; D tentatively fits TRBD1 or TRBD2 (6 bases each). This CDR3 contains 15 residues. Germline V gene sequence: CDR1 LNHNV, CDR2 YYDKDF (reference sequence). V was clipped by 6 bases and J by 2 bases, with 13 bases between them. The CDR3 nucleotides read TGTGCCACCAGGGAGGGGGGATCAAACACCGGGGAGCTGTTTTTT. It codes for CATREGGSNTGELFF. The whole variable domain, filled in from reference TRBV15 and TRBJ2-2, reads DAMVIQNPRYQVTQFGKPVTLSCSQTLNHNVMYWYQQKSSQAPKLLFHYYDKDFNNEADTPDNFQSRRPNTSFCFLDIRSPGLGDTAMYLCATREGGSNTGELFFGEGSRLTVL.

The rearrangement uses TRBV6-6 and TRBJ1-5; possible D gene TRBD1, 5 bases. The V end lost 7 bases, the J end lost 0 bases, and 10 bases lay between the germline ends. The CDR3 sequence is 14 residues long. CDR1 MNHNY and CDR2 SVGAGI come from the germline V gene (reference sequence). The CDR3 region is CASNTGVSNQPQHF. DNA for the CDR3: TGTGCCAGCAACACAGGTGTTAGCAATCAGCCCCAGCATTTT.

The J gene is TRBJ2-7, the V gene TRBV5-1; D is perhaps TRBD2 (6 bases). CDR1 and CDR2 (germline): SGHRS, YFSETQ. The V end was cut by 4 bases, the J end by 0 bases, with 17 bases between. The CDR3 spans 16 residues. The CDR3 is CASSPGVAANSYEQYF. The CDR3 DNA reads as TGCGCCAGCAGCCCCGGGGTAGCGGCCAACTCCTACGAGCAGTACTTC.

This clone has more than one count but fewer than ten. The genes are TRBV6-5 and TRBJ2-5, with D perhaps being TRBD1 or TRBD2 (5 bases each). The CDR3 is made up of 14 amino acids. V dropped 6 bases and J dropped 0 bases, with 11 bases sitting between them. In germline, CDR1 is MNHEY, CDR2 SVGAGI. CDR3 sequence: CASRGEGYQETQYF. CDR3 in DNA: TGTGCCAGCAGGGGAGAGGGGTACCAAGAGACCCAGTACTTC.